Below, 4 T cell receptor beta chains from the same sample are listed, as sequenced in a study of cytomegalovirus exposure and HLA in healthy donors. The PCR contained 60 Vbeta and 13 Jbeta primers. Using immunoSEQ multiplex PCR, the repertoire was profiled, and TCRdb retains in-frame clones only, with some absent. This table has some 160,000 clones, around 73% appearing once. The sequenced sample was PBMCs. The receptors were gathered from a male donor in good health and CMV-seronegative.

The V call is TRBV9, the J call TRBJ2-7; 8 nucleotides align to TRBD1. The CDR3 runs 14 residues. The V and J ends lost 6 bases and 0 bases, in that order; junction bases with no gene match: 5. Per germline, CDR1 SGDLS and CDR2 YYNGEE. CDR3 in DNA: TGTGCCAGCACGAGGACAGGGAGCTCCTACGAGCAGTACTTC. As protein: CASTRTGSSYEQYF.

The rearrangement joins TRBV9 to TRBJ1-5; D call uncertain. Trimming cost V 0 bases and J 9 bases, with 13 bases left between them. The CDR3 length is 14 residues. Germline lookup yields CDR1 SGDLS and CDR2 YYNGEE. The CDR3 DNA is TGTGCCAGCAGCGTAGATGGCAATCAGTGGCCCCAGCATTTT. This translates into CASSVDGNQWPQHF.

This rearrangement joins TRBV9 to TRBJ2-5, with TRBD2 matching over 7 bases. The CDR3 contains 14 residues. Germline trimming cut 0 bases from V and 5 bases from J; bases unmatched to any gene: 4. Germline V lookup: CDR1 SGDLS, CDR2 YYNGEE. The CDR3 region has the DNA TGTGCCAGCAGCGTAGAGTGGGGGGGGGAGACCCAGTACTTC. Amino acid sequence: CASSVEWGGETQYF.

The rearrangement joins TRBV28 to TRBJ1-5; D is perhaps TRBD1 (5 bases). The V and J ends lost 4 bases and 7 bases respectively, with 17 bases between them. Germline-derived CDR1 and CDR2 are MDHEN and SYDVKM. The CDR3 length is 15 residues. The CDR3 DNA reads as TGTGCCAGCAGTTCACCGGGGGGGTTTGGCCAGCCCCAGCATTTT. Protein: CASSSPGGFGQPQHF. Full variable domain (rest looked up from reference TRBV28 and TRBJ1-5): DVKVTQSSRYLVKRTGEKVFLECVQDMDHENMFWYRQDPGLGLRLIYFSYDVKMKEKGDIPEGYSVSREKKERFSLILESASTNQTSMYLCASSSPGGFGQPQHFGDGTRLSIL.